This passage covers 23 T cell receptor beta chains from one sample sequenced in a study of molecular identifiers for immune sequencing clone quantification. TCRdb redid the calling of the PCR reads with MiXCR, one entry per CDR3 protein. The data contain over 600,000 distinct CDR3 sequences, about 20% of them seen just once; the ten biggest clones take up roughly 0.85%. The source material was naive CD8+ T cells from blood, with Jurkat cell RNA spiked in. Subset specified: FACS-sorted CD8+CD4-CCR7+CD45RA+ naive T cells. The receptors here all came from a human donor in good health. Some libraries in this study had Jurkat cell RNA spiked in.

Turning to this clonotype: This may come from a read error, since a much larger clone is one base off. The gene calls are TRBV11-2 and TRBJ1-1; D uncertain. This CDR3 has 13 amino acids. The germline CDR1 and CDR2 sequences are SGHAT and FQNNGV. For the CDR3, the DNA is TGTGCCGGCAGCAGGACCGACGGCAATGAAGCTTTCTTT. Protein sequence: CAGSRTDGNEAFF.

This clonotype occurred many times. The CDR3 DNA sequence: TGTGCCAGCAGTACCTGGACAGGGGTTACTGAAGCTTTCTTT. Its protein is CASSTWTGVTEAFF. The chain carries TRBV6-5 and TRBJ1-1; 9 positions match TRBD1. V gave up 5 bases and J gave up 5 bases; unmatched junction bases: 6. The germline V gene encodes CDR1 MNHEY and CDR2 SVGAGI. The CDR3 is made up of 14 amino acids.

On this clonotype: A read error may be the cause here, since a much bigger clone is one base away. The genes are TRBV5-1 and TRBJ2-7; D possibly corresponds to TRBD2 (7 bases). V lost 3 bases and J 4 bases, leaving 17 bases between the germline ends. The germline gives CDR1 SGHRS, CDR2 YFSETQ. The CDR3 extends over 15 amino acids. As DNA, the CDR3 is TGCGCCAGCAGCTCGGGCGCCGCGGGGGCGTACGAGCAGTACTTC. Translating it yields CASSSGAAGAYEQYF.

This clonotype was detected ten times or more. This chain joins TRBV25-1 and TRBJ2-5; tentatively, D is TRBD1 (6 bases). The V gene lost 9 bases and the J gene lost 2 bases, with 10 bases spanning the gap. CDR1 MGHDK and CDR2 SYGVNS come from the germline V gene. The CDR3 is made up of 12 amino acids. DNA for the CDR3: TGTGCCAGAGGGACATGGCAAGAGACCCAGTACTTC. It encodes CARGTWQETQYF.

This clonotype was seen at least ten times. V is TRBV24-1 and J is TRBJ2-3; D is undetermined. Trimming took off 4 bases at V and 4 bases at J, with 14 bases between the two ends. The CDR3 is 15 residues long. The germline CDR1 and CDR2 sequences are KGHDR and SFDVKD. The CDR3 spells CATSDVTEAPDTQYF. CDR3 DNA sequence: TGTGCCACCAGTGACGTGACGGAAGCACCAGATACGCAGTATTTT.

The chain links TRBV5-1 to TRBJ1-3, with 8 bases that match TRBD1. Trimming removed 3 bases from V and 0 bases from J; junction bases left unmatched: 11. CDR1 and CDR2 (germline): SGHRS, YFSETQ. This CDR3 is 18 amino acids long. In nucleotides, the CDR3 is TGCGCCAGCAGCTGGACGGGACAGGCGGGAGCCTCTGGAAACACCATATATTTT. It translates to CASSWTGQAGASGNTIYF.

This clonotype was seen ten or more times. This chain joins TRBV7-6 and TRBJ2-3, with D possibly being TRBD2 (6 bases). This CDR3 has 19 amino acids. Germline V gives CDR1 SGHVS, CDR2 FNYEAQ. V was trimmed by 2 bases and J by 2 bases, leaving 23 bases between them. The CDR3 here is CASSLIGARRREDTDTQYF. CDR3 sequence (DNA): TGTGCCAGCAGCTTAATCGGTGCCCGTCGGAGGGAGGACACAGATACGCAGTATTTT.

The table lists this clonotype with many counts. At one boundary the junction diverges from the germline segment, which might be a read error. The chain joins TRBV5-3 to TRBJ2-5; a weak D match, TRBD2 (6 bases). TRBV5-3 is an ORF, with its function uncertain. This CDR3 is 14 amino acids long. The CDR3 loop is CASSLGGGQDTQYF. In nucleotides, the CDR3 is TGTGCCAGCTCTCTCGGGGGAGGCCAAGACACCCAGTACTTT.

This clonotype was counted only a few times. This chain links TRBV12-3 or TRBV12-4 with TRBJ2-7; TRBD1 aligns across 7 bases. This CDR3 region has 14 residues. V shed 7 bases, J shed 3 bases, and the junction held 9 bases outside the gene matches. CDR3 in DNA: TGTGCCAGCACCACTTGGGACAGCCGCTACGAGCAGTACTTC. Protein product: CASTTWDSRYEQYF.

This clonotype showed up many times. For the CDR3, the DNA is TGCGCCAGCAGCCAAGCAGGGGCCGGGTTAGATACGCAGTATTTT. As protein: CASSQAGAGLDTQYF. The chain carries TRBV4-3 and TRBJ2-3; perhaps TRBD1 as D (6 bases). Germline V gene sequence: CDR1 LGHNA, CDR2 YSLEER. With 1 base removed from V and 5 bases from J, the gap between germline ends came to 13 bases. This CDR3 spans 15 amino acids.

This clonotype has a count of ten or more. CDR3 region: CSVVGQGAYEQYF. The CDR3 DNA reads as TGCAGCGTTGTTGGACAGGGGGCGTACGAGCAGTACTTC. The chain employs TRBV29-1 and TRBJ2-7; 11 positions agree with TRBD1. CDR1 and CDR2 from the germline V gene are SQVTM and ANQGSEA. V shed 4 bases and J 4 bases; nucleotides not matched to a gene: 3. The CDR3 covers 13 residues.

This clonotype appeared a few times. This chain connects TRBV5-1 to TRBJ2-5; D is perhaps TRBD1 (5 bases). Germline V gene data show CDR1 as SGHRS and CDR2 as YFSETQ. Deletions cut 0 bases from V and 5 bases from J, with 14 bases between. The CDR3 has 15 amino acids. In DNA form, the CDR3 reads TGCGCCAGCAGCTTGGCGTCAGGGCTTGGGGAGACCCAGTACTTC. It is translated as CASSLASGLGETQYF. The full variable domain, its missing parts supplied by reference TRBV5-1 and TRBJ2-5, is KAGVTQTPRYLIKTRGQQVTLSCSPISGHRSVSWYQQTPGQGLQFLFEYFSETQRNKGNFPGRFSGRQFSNSRSEMNVSTLELGDSALYLCASSLASGLGETQYFGPGTRLLVL.

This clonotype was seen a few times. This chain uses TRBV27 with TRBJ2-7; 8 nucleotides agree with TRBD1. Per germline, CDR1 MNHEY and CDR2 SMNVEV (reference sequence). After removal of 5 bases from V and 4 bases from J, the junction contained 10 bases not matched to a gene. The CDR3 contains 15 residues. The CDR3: CASSVGQGNLYEQYF. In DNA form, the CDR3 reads TGTGCCAGCAGTGTAGGACAGGGAAATTTGTACGAGCAGTACTTC.

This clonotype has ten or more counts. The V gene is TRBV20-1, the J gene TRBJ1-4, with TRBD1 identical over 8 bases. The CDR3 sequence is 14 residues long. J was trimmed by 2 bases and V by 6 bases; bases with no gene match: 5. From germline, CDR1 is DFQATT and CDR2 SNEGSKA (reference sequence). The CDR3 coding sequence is TGCAGTGCGCGACAGGGGCCCACTAATGAAAAACTGTTTTTT. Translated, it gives CSARQGPTNEKLFF.

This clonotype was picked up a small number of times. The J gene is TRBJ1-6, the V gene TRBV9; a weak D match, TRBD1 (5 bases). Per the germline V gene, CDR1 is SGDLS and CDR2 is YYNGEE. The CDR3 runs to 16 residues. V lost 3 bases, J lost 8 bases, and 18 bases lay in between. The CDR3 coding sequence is TGTGCCAGCAGCGCGGCGGGAGGCCCAGGGTATTCACCCCTCCACTTT. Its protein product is CASSAAGGPGYSPLHF.

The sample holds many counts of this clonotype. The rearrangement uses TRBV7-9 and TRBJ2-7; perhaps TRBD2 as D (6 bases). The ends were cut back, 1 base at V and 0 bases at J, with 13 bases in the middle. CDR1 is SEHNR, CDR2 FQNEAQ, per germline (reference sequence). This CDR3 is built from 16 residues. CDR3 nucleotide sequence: TGTGCCAGCAGCTTAGTGGGGGGTAGGGACTCCTACGAGCAGTACTTC. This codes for CASSLVGGRDSYEQYF. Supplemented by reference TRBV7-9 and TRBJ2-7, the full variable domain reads DTGVSQNPRHKITKRGQNVTFRCDPISEHNRLYWYRQTLGQGPEFLTYFQNEAQLEKSRLLSDRFSAERPKGSFSTLEIQRTEQGDSAMYLCASSLVGGRDSYEQYFGPGTRLTVT.

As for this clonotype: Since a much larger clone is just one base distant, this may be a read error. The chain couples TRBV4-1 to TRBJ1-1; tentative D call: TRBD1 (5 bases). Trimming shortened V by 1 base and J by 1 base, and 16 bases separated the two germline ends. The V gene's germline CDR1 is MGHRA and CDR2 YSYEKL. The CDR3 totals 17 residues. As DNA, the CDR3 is TGCGCCAGCAGCCAAGGTGCAGGGAGCCAGGCGAACACTGAAGCTTTCTTT. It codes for CASSQGAGSQANTEAFF.

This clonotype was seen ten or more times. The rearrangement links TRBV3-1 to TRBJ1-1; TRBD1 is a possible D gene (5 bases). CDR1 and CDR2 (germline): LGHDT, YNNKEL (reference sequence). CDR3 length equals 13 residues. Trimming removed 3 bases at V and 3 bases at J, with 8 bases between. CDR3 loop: CASSQEGHTEAFF. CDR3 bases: TGTGCCAGCAGCCAGGAGGGGCACACTGAAGCTTTCTTT. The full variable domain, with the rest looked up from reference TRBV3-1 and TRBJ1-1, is DTAVSQTPKYLVTQMGNDKSIKCEQNLGHDTMYWYKQDSKKFLKIMFSYNNKELIINETVPNRFSPKSPDKAHLNLHINSLELGDSAVYFCASSQEGHTEAFFGQGTRLTVV.

As DNA, the CDR3 is TGTGCCAGCAGCTCATTGCAGGGCAGTGAGCAGTTCTTC. Translating it yields CASSSLQGSEQFF. The chain employs TRBV11-1 and TRBJ2-1; weak D call: TRBD1 (5 bases). The CDR3 loop spans 13 amino acids. Trimming took off 4 bases at V and 9 bases at J, with 13 bases between the two ends. The germline gives CDR1 SGHAT, CDR2 FQDESV (reference sequence).

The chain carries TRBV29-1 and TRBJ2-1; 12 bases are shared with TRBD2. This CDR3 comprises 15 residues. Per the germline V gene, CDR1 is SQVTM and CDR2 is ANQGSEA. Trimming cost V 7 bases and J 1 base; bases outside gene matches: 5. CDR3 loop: CSGRTSGASYNEQFF. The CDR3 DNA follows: TGCAGCGGCCGGACTAGCGGGGCTTCCTACAATGAGCAGTTCTTC.

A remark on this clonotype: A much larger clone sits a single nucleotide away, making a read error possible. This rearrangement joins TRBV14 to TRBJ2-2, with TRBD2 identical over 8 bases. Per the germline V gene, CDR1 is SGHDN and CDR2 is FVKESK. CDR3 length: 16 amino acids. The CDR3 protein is CASRQDRGGWTGELFF. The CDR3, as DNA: TGTGCCAGCAGACAAGATCGCGGGGGGTGGACCGGGGAGCTGTTTTTT.

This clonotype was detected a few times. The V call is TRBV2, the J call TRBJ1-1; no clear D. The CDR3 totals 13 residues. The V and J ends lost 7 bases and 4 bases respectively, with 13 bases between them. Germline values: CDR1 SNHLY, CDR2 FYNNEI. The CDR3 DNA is TGTGCCAGCATGGAAGTGGTGGGCACTGAAGCTTTCTTT. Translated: CASMEVVGTEAFF.

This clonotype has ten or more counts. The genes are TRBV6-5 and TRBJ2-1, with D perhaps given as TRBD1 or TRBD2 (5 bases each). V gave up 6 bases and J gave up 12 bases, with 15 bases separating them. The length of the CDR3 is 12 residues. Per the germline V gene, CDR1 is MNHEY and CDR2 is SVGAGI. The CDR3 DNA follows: TGTGCCAGCAGCTATACAGGTCGGGGGCAGTTCTTC. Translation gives CASSYTGRGQFF.